The present T cell receptor beta chain was sequenced within a study of blood T cell repertoires in COVID-19. As for the study in general: PBMCs, B-cell-depleted T cells, or T cells were the source of the cDNA or gDNA that made up the material.

V gave up 4 bases and J gave up 5 bases; unmatched junction bases: 11. This CDR3 spans 16 amino acids. The germline gives CDR1 KGHDR, CDR2 SFDVKD. The data were produced by immunoSEQ multiplex PCR, yet TCRdb's version contains in-frame clones alone and is incomplete. The table has 180,000 or so clones, around 82% seen once. The chain couples TRBV24-1 to TRBJ2-5; the match to TRBD2 covers 8 bases. The clonotype comes from a woman older than 75 with acute or convalescent COVID-19. The material sequenced was peripheral blood. As DNA, the CDR3 is TGTGCCACCAGTGACCCCGGGGGGGCCTTTCTCGAGACCCAGTACTTC. This encodes CATSDPGGAFLETQYF.